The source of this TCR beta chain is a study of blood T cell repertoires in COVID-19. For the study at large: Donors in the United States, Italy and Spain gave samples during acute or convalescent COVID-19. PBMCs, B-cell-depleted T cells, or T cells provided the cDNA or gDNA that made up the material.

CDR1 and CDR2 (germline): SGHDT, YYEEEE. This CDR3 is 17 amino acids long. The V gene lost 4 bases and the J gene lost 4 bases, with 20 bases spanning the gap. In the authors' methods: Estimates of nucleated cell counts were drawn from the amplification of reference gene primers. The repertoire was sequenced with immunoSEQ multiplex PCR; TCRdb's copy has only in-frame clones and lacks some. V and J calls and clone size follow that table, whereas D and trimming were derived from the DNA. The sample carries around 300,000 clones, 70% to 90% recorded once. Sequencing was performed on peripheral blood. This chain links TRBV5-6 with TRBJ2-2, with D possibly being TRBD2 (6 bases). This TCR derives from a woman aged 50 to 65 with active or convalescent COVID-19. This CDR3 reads CASSGGGRYGLTGELFF. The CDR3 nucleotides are TGTGCCAGCAGCGGGGGAGGACGCTACGGACTCACCGGGGAGCTGTTTTTT.